What follows are 12 T cell receptor beta chains derived from one specimen sequenced in a study of lymphopenia after photon versus proton radiotherapy. TCRdb keeps only in-frame clones here, not all; method: immunoSEQ multiplex PCR. The profile shows approximately 16,000 clones, 65% to 90% of them singletons. Sample: peripheral blood, taken from a patient treated with proton-based radiotherapy. These receptor sequences come from an older man with pancreatic cancer.

This clone was counted between two and nine times. The chain links TRBV4-1 to TRBJ2-5, with D possibly matching TRBD2 (6 bases). Germline CDR1 reads MGHRA; CDR2 reads YSYEKL. The CDR3 consists of 15 residues. Trimming shortened V by 4 bases and J by 3 bases, and 15 bases separated the two germline ends. CDR3 bases: TGCGCCAGCAGCCCCCGACTAGTGGGTGAAGAGACCCAGTACTTC. Translated: CASSPRLVGEETQYF.

The table lists this clone with a few counts. CDR3: CASSRAGGADSSPLHF. For the CDR3, the DNA is TGTGCCAGTAGTCGGGCAGGGGGCGCGGATAGTTCACCCCTCCACTTT. The chain couples TRBV19 to TRBJ1-6, with 8 positions matching TRBD1. The V segment lost 5 bases and the J segment 9 bases; nucleotides outside the gene matches: 12. The CDR3 contains 16 residues. The V gene's germline CDR1 is LNHDA and CDR2 SQIVND (reference sequence).

The chain uses TRBV27 and TRBJ1-5; D unclear. Trimming took 0 bases from V and 0 from J, leaving 6 bases between them. The CDR3 has 15 residues. Germline V CDR1 and CDR2: MNHEY, SMNVEV (reference sequence). The CDR3 loop reads CASSLSRYSNQPQHF. In DNA form, the CDR3 reads TGTGCCAGCAGTTTATCCAGATATAGCAATCAGCCCCAGCATTTT.

The chain is built from TRBV2 and TRBJ1-1, with D possibly being TRBD1 (6 bases). Trimming stripped 6 bases from V and 0 bases from J, with 14 bases between. Germline V CDR1 and CDR2: SNHLY, FYNNEI. This CDR3 comprises 15 residues. CDR3 in amino acids: CASRATGTLNTEAFF. In nucleotides, the CDR3 is TGTGCCAGCAGGGCTACCGGGACACTGAACACTGAAGCTTTCTTT.

The rearrangement joins TRBV4-1 to TRBJ2-7; TRBD1 is a possible D gene (6 bases). The V and J ends lost 1 base and 0 bases respectively, with 13 bases between them. CDR1 and CDR2 (germline): MGHRA, YSYEKL. The CDR3 contains 16 residues. In DNA form, the CDR3 reads TGCGCCAGCAGCCAAGTGGCGACAGGCGACTCCTACGAGCAGTACTTC. Translating it yields CASSQVATGDSYEQYF.

DNA of the CDR3: TGTGCCAGCTCACCACAGGGACCCACCTATGGCTACACCTTC. The encoded protein is CASSPQGPTYGYTF. V gene TRBV18 combines with J gene TRBJ1-2, with D possibly matching TRBD1 (5 bases). V was cut by 1 base and J by 4 bases, with 10 bases left in between. The CDR3 has 14 amino acids. The germline V gene has CDR1 KGHSH and CDR2 LQKENI. Filled out from reference TRBV18 and TRBJ1-2, the complete variable domain reads NAGVMQNPRHLVRRRGQEARLRCSPMKGHSHVYWYRQLPEEGLKFMVYLQKENIIDESGMPKERFSAEFPKEGPSILRIQQVVRGDSAAYFCASSPQGPTYGYTFGSGTRLTVV.

The chain couples TRBV27 to TRBJ1-2; unclear D gene. Trimming removed 5 bases from V and 4 bases from J, with 8 bases in between. The length of the CDR3 is 12 residues. Germline V gives CDR1 MNHEY, CDR2 SMNVEV (reference sequence). CDR3 bases: TGTGCCAGCAGTAAATTGGGCTATGGCTACACCTTC. Its protein product is CASSKLGYGYTF.

The chain uses TRBV5-5 and TRBJ2-7; possibly TRBD2 for D (6 bases). CDR1 and CDR2 from the germline V gene are SGHKS and YYEKEE (reference sequence). This CDR3 spans 16 amino acids. Trimming cost V 4 bases and J 0 bases, with 17 bases left between them. The CDR3 spells CASSPTRQRNSYEQYF. CDR3 DNA: TGTGCCAGCAGCCCGACTAGGCAGCGGAACTCCTACGAGCAGTACTTC. Full variable domain (remainder filled in from reference TRBV5-5 and TRBJ2-7): DAGVTQSPTHLIKTRGQQVTLRCSPISGHKSVSWYQQVLGQGPQFIFQYYEKEERGRGNFPDRFSARQFPNYSSELNVNALLLGDSALYLCASSPTRQRNSYEQYFGPGTRLTVT.

The rearrangement joins TRBV5-4 to TRBJ2-7, with D maybe TRBD2 (6 bases). CDR1 and CDR2 (germline): SGHNT, YYREEE (reference sequence). The CDR3 covers 13 residues. Trimming shortened V by 2 bases and J by 9 bases, and 15 bases separated the two germline ends. CDR3 DNA sequence: TGTGCCAGCAGCTTCGGGCGGGGCGGATGGCAGTACTTC. Translated: CASSFGRGGWQYF.

The chain couples TRBV2 to TRBJ1-4; TRBD1 matches at 7 bases. V lost 6 bases, J lost 5 bases, and 9 bases stayed unmatched. CDR3 length: 15 amino acids. The germline V gene has CDR1 SNHLY and CDR2 FYNNEI. The CDR3 reads CASRERQGSNEKLFF. In DNA, the CDR3 is TGTGCCAGCAGGGAAAGACAGGGCTCGAATGAAAAACTGTTTTTT.

The gene calls are TRBV11-1 and TRBJ1-1; 8 positions agree with TRBD1. Losses at the gene ends were 5 bases for V and 2 bases for J; bases not matched to a gene: 10. The CDR3 runs to 16 residues. Germline assignment: CDR1 SGHAT and CDR2 FQDESV (reference sequence). Here the CDR3 DNA reads TGTGCCAGCAGCCCGCGGACAGGGCGGGGAAACACTGAAGCTTTCTTT. Encoded protein: CASSPRTGRGNTEAFF.

This clone was seen only once. Mismatch with germline at one junction end may stem from a read error. The rearrangement joins TRBV9 to TRBJ2-2; 11 nucleotides line up with TRBD2. Germline V gene data show CDR1 as SGDLS and CDR2 as YYNGEE. The CDR3 runs 12 residues. CDR3 sequence: CASSALAGGLFF. The CDR3 DNA follows: TGTGCCAGCAGCGCCCTAGCGGGGGGGCTGTTTTTT.